The rows below give T cell receptor beta chains drawn from one sample of a study of T cell responses to AZD1222 COVID-19 vaccine. The repertoire was sequenced with immunoSEQ multiplex PCR; TCRdb's copy has only in-frame clones and lacks some. The table shows 95,000 to 150,000 clones, with more than 80% occurring only once. The sequenced sample was peripheral blood, obtained on day 0 of AZD1222 vaccination. The source of these receptors is an adult in good health. Both conserved end residues are part of each CDR3. D genes are given only for firm matches. The size of a clone is reported for some rows only, either as once, few or many, or as a class for expanded clones.

j_gene,abundance,d_gene,v_gene,CDR3aa,CDR3nt
TRBJ2-6,.,.,TRBV11-2,CASSSSVSGANVLTF,TGTGCCAGCAGCTCATCGGTCTCTGGGGCCAACGTCCTGACTTTC
TRBJ2-7,once,TRBD2,TRBV7-9,CASLGPGLAGGLEQYF,TGTGCCAGCCTGGGACCGGGACTAGCGGGAGGGCTCGAGCAGTACTTC
TRBJ1-4,.,TRBD1,TRBV18,CASSPGDRAEKLFF,TGTGCCAGCTCACCGGGGGACAGGGCGGAAAAACTGTTTTTT
TRBJ1-5,.,TRBD1,TRBV18,CASSPEQGAFQPQHF,TGTGCCAGCTCACCGGAGCAGGGGGCATTTCAGCCCCAGCATTTT
TRBJ2-1,.,TRBD2,TRBV27,CASSPGLAGGHEQFF,TGTGCCAGCAGTCCGGGACTAGCGGGAGGGCATGAGCAGTTCTTC
TRBJ1-5,.,.,TRBV5-1,CASSHDSDQPQHF,TGCGCCAGCAGCCACGACAGCGATCAGCCCCAGCATTTT
TRBJ2-1,.,.,TRBV2,CASSEKGTRGWVQFF,TGTGCCAGCAGTGAAAAGGGGACGCGCGGGTGGGTGCAGTTCTTC
TRBJ1-2,.,TRBD1,TRBV3-1/TRBV3-2,CASSPDRVYGYTF,TGTGCCAGCAGCCCGGACAGGGTCTATGGCTACACCTTC
TRBJ2-3,once,TRBD2,TRBV13,CASSSRLAGEAGTDTQYF,TGTGCCAGCAGCTCTCGACTAGCGGGAGAAGCTGGCACAGATACGCAGTATTTT
TRBJ2-2,.,.,TRBV7-9,CASSLEGNTGELFF,TGTGCCAGCAGCTTAGAGGGGAACACCGGGGAGCTGTTTTTT
TRBJ2-3,.,.,TRBV30,CAWSTGKGSTDTQYF,TGTGCCTGGAGTACGGGTAAGGGGAGCACAGATACGCAGTATTTT
TRBJ2-7,.,.,TRBV5-5,CASSLGGPLYEQYF,TGTGCCAGCAGCTTGGGGGGACCCCTCTACGAGCAGTACTTC
TRBJ1-4,.,.,TRBV13,CASSLRSPNEKLFF,TGTGCCAGCAGCCTCCGCTCCCCTAATGAAAAACTGTTTTTT
TRBJ1-1,once,.,TRBV3-1/TRBV3-2,CASSQDGGDTEAFF,TGTGCCAGCAGCCAAGATGGGGGAGACACTGAAGCTTTCTTT
TRBJ2-2,once,.,TRBV6-1,CASSEPRSTPGRSTGELFF,TGTGCCAGCAGTGAACCCAGATCGACCCCGGGACGTAGCACCGGGGAGCTGTTTTTT
TRBJ1-1,.,.,TRBV6-2/TRBV6-3,CASSYTPRTENTEAFF,TGTGCCAGCAGTTACACACCCCGGACAGAGAACACTGAAGCTTTCTTT
TRBJ2-7,once,.,TRBV5-1,CASSLEAVPPYEQYF,TGCGCCAGCAGCTTGGAGGCAGTGCCCCCCTACGAGCAGTACTTC
TRBJ1-2,few,.,TRBV5-1,CASSWGHNYGYTF,TGCGCCAGCAGCTGGGGACACAACTATGGCTACACCTTC
TRBJ1-5,.,.,TRBV9,CASSVEGLDQPQHF,TGTGCCAGCAGCGTAGAGGGGCTCGATCAGCCCCAGCATTTT
TRBJ2-1,.,.,TRBV24-1,CAASDLGLTDNEQFF,TGTGCCGCCAGTGATCTGGGGCTGACAGACAATGAGCAGTTCTTC
TRBJ2-4,.,TRBD1,TRBV27,CASALRDRADIQYF,TGTGCCAGCGCCCTGCGGGACAGGGCAGACATTCAGTACTTC
TRBJ1-5,.,.,TRBV5-1,CASSLAGAPNQPQHF,TGCGCCAGCAGCTTGGCAGGGGCCCCTAATCAGCCCCAGCATTTT
TRBJ2-7,.,TRBD2,TRBV6-2/TRBV6-3,CASSYSKTSGDYEQYF,TGTGCCAGCAGTTACTCGAAGACTAGCGGGGACTACGAGCAGTACTTC
TRBJ1-2,.,.,TRBV11-1,CASSGPLNYGYTF,TGTGCCAGCAGTGGGCCTTTAAACTATGGCTACACCTTC
TRBJ1-6,.,TRBD1,TRBV19,CASSIGTGTNSPLHF,TGTGCCAGTAGTATCGGGACAGGGACGAATTCACCCCTCCACTTT
TRBJ1-1,.,.,TRBV10-3,CAISVGIMNTEAFF,TGTGCCATCAGTGTGGGGATCATGAACACTGAAGCTTTCTTT
TRBJ2-1,.,.,TRBV9,CASGEAGYNEQFF,TGTGCCAGCGGGGAAGCGGGTTACAATGAGCAGTTCTTC
TRBJ1-1,.,.,TRBV30,CAWSRPNTEAFF,TGTGCCTGGAGTAGGCCTAACACTGAAGCTTTCTTT
TRBJ1-2,.,.,TRBV10-3,CAISEQGLGYGYTF,TGTGCCATCAGTGAGCAGGGGCTCGGCTATGGCTACACCTTC
TRBJ1-2,.,.,TRBV7-9,CASSLASGVNYGYTF,TGTGCCAGCAGCTTAGCTTCGGGGGTAAACTATGGCTACACCTTC
TRBJ2-7,.,.,TRBV7-2,CASSLYEGTEQYF,TGTGCCAGCAGCTTATACGAAGGGACCGAGCAGTACTTC
TRBJ1-1,.,.,TRBV6-2/TRBV6-3,CASSTGRVNTEAFF,TGTGCCAGCAGTACGGGACGGGTGAACACTGAAGCTTTCTTT
TRBJ1-1,.,.,TRBV13,CASSLGPGHTEAFF,TGTGCCAGCAGCTTAGGACCCGGCCACACTGAAGCTTTCTTT
TRBJ1-3,.,.,TRBV6-6,CASSPSPTGLSGNTIYF,TGTGCCAGCAGTCCTTCCCCGACAGGCCTCTCTGGAAACACCATATATTTT
TRBJ1-6,.,.,TRBV6-5,CASSYSSGDYNSPLHF,TGTGCCAGCAGTTACTCGAGTGGGGACTATAATTCACCCCTCCACTTT
TRBJ1-2,.,TRBD1,TRBV28,CASSQPGQGSGYTF,TGTGCCAGCAGTCAGCCGGGACAGGGGTCTGGCTACACCTTC
TRBJ1-6,.,TRBD1,TRBV7-2,CASSRDSLSYNSPLHF,TGTGCCAGCAGCCGGGACAGTCTCTCCTATAATTCACCCCTCCACTTT
TRBJ2-5,.,.,TRBV7-2,CASSLGLWETQYF,TGTGCCAGCAGCCTAGGGTTGTGGGAGACCCAGTACTTC
TRBJ2-1,.,TRBD1,TRBV2,CASSAPGQAYNEQFF,TGTGCCAGCAGTGCCCCGGGACAGGCCTACAATGAGCAGTTCTTC
TRBJ1-2,.,TRBD1,TRBV2,CASSGGTATYGYTF,TGTGCCAGCAGCGGCGGGACAGCCACCTATGGCTACACCTTC
TRBJ1-1,.,.,TRBV28,CASASRGLNTEAFF,TGTGCCAGCGCCAGCAGGGGACTGAACACTGAAGCTTTCTTT
TRBJ1-1,.,.,TRBV12-3/TRBV12-4,CASCNLGYTEAFF,TGTGCCAGCTGTAACTTAGGATACACTGAAGCTTTCTTT
TRBJ2-4,.,TRBD1,TRBV18,CASSRTTGMDIQYF,TGTGCCAGCTCACGAACGACAGGGATGGACATTCAGTACTTC
TRBJ1-2,.,TRBD1,TRBV4-2,CASSQDGAGGSNYGYTF,TGTGCCAGCAGCCAAGATGGGGCAGGGGGGAGTAACTATGGCTACACCTTC
TRBJ2-3,.,TRBD1,TRBV18,CASSLTFPGTGDTDTQYF,TGTGCCAGCTCACTCACTTTTCCCGGGACAGGGGACACAGATACGCAGTATTTT
TRBJ2-7,.,.,TRBV6-2/TRBV6-3,CASSGRREQYF,TGTGCCAGCAGTGGGAGGAGGGAGCAGTACTTC
TRBJ2-1,.,.,TRBV27,CASTVSPRESYNEQFF,TGTGCCAGCACCGTGTCCCCCCGGGAGTCTTACAATGAGCAGTTCTTC
TRBJ2-7,once,.,TRBV5-1,CASSLDGGYSYEQYF,TGCGCCAGCAGCTTGGACGGGGGTTATTCCTACGAGCAGTACTTC
TRBJ2-5,.,.,TRBV9,CASSVGPTQETQYF,TGTGCCAGCAGCGTCGGACCGACCCAAGAGACCCAGTACTTC
TRBJ1-1,.,.,TRBV19,CASVRGTHTEAFF,TGTGCCAGTGTCCGGGGGACCCACACTGAAGCTTTCTTT
TRBJ1-4,.,.,TRBV24-1,CATSDSRPGNEKLFF,TGTGCCACCAGTGACTCTCGCCCAGGGAACGAAAAACTGTTTTTT
TRBJ1-4,.,.,TRBV7-9,CASSSRGFNEKLFF,TGTGCCAGCAGTTCTCGGGGCTTTAATGAAAAACTGTTTTTT
TRBJ2-7,.,.,TRBV7-3,CASSPGRVYEQYF,TGTGCCAGCAGCCCGGGACGGGTCTACGAGCAGTACTTC